A selection of T cell receptor beta chains follows, all from one sample in a study of radiotherapy plus CTLA-4 blockade in lung cancer. Repertoires were generated with immunoSEQ multiplex PCR, while TCRdb's copy carries only in-frame clones and drops some. The sample has about 49,000 clones; about 85% are singletons. The starting material was peripheral blood, obtained from a patient treated with radiotherapy plus ipilimumab. These receptors originate from a human donor with non-small cell lung cancer whose response to radiotherapy plus ipilimumab could not be evaluated. CDR3s include the opening cysteine and the closing phenylalanine or tryptophan. D genes are given only for firm matches. Part of the rows lack a size; the others show once, few, many or a class for expanded clones.

clone size	D gene	V gene	J gene	CDR3 DNA	CDR3 protein
NA	NA	TRBV7-8	TRBJ1-5	TGTGCCAGCAGCTTATTTTTAACAGCTAATCAGCCCCAGCATTTT	CASSLFLTANQPQHF
NA	TRBD2	TRBV4-2	TRBJ2-2	TGTGCCAGCAGCCACTGGACTAGCGGGACCTACACCGGGGAGCTGTTTTTT	CASSHWTSGTYTGELFF
NA	NA	TRBV5-1	TRBJ2-7	TGCGCCAGCAGCTTGGCCGGCAGGGTCTACGAGCAGTACTTC	CASSLAGRVYEQYF
NA	NA	TRBV11-2	TRBJ1-5	TGTGCCAGCAGCTTAGGGCAAGACTCCAATCAGCCCCAGCATTTT	CASSLGQDSNQPQHF
NA	TRBD2	TRBV29-1	TRBJ2-3	TGCAGCGTTGAGGGGGTAGCGGGATCGCCAGATACGCAGTATTTT	CSVEGVAGSPDTQYF
NA	TRBD1	TRBV28	TRBJ1-4	TGTGCCAGTAGACAGGGGGGTGGAACTAATGAAAAACTGTTTTTT	CASRQGGGTNEKLFF
NA	TRBD1	TRBV29-1	TRBJ2-2	TGCAGCGTTGTGTGGGACAGGGTCATCGGGGAGCTGTTTTTT	CSVVWDRVIGELFF
NA	NA	TRBV28	TRBJ1-1	TGTGCCAGCAGTTCCGGGCCGGGATGGAACACTGAAGCTTTCTTT	CASSSGPGWNTEAFF
NA	NA	TRBV5-1	TRBJ2-5	TGCGCCAGCAGCTTGTCAGGGGGGCAGGTGGGTGAGCAGTACTTC	CASSLSGGQVGEQYF
NA	TRBD2	TRBV7-9	TRBJ2-1	TGTGCCAGCAGCCCTATAGCGGGAGGTCTCAATGAGCAGTTCTTC	CASSPIAGGLNEQFF
NA	NA	TRBV28	TRBJ1-1	TGTGCCAGCAGCCTAACCAGGGCCGCCATGAACACTGAAGCTTTCTTT	CASSLTRAAMNTEAFF
NA	TRBD2	TRBV28	TRBJ2-1	TGTGCCAGCCTCGGGACTAGCGGGTCTTCCTACAATGAGCAGTTCTTC	CASLGTSGSSYNEQFF
NA	NA	TRBV10-3	TRBJ2-1	TGTGCCATCAGTCAAGGGGGACTAACCTACAATGAGCAGTTCTTC	CAISQGGLTYNEQFF
NA	NA	TRBV9	TRBJ1-1	TGTGCCAGCAGCCATCCTCGGGGGGCCTCGAACACTGAAGCTTTCTTT	CASSHPRGASNTEAFF
NA	NA	TRBV6-5	TRBJ1-1	TGTGCCAGCAGTTACTGGGGCAGGGCCAAATCTGAAGCTTTCTTT	CASSYWGRAKSEAFF
few	TRBD1	TRBV19	TRBJ2-7	TGTGCCAGTAGTATGGGAATCGTAAGGGGGCTTGGCGAGCAGTACTTC	CASSMGIVRGLGEQYF
NA	NA	TRBV28	TRBJ2-2	TGTGCCAGCAGTTTTGGGGGGAGGCGAACCGGGGAGCTGTTTTTT	CASSFGGRRTGELFF
NA	TRBD1	TRBV25-1	TRBJ1-2	TGTGCCAGCAGTGAAGCGACAGGGGCCGGGAATGGCTACACCTTC	CASSEATGAGNGYTF
NA	TRBD1	TRBV6-5	TRBJ1-6	TGTGCCAGCAGTTCTCGACAGGGACAGAATTCACCCCTCCACTTT	CASSSRQGQNSPLHF
NA	TRBD1	TRBV28	TRBJ1-2	TGTGCCAGCAGTTTAGAGGACAGGGCGAATGGCTACACCTTC	CASSLEDRANGYTF
few	NA	TRBV4-2	TRBJ2-3	TGTGCCAGCAGCCAAGACTCCGGGACTAGCACAGATACGCAGTATTTT	CASSQDSGTSTDTQYF
NA	TRBD1	TRBV13	TRBJ2-7	TGTGCCAGCAGCTTAGACAGGGGGCCCCACGAGCAGTACTTC	CASSLDRGPHEQYF
few	NA	TRBV2	TRBJ2-2	TGTGCCAGCAGACCTACTGAAGCGAACACCGGGGAGCTGTTTTTT	CASRPTEANTGELFF